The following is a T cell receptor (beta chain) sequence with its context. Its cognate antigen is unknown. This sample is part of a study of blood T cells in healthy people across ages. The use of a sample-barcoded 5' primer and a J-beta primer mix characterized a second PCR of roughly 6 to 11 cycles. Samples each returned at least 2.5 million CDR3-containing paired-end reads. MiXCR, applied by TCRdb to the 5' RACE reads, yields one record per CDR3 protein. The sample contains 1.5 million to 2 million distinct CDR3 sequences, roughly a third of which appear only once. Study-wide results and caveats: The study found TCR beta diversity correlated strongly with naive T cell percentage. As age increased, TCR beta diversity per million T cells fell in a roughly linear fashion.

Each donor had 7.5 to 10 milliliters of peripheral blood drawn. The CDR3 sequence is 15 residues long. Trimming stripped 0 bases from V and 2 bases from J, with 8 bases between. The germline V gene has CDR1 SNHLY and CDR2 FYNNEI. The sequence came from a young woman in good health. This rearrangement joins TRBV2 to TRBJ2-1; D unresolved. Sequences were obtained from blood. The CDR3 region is CASSEAPTAYNEQFF. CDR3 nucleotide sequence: TGTGCCAGCAGTGAAGCACCCACAGCCTACAATGAGCAGTTCTTC.